Sequencing of this T cell receptor beta chain was carried out in a study of cytomegalovirus exposure and HLA in healthy donors. Between the trimmed V and J ends, which lost 5 bases and 1 base, there was a span of 15 bases. Germline-derived CDR1 and CDR2 are SQVTM and ANQGSEA. CDR3 size: 14 residues. In the PCR, 60 Vbeta and 13 Jbeta primers were used. Produced via immunoSEQ multiplex PCR; TCRdb's table is partial and in-frame only. The sample holds 150,000 or so clones; under 85% are singletons and the top ten take under 5%. The receptor was isolated from a male donor in good health and CMV-seropositive. The sequencing sample was made of PBMCs. The rearrangement links TRBV29-1 to TRBJ2-7; D perhaps matches TRBD1 (6 bases). CDR3 sequence: CSVRASGASYEQYF. Written as DNA, the CDR3 is TGCAGCGTTCGGGCCTCAGGGGCGTCCTACGAGCAGTACTTC.